The rows below give T cell receptor beta chains drawn from one sample of a study of cytomegalovirus exposure and HLA in healthy donors. The method was immunoSEQ multiplex PCR; TCRdb's version includes in-frame clones alone and lacks a portion of them. The sample contains around 170,000 clones, 70% to 80% of which appear only once. Sequencing was carried out using PBMCs. These receptors all stem from a man between 60 and 75 years old in good health and CMV-seronegative. Each CDR3 is given with its conserved first and last residue. D genes are given only for firm matches. Expanded clones get a size class; other rows say once, few or many, or leave the size out.

V gene	clone size	D gene	CDR3 protein
TRBV28	NA	TRBD1	CASSRQGLNEKLFF
TRBV7-8	NA	NA	CASALGLAYEQYF
TRBV5-6	NA	TRBD1	CASSKGTGGTDTQYF
TRBV18	NA	NA	CASSPQGKVNTEAFF
TRBV19	NA	NA	CASSIDRQETQYF
TRBV28	once	TRBD2	CASRLAGSYEQYF
TRBV28	NA	NA	CAREDFVNEKLFF
TRBV6-1	few	NA	CASSLGVQGPYGYTF
TRBV6-1	NA	TRBD1	CASSVTGTGVYEQYF
TRBV5-1	NA	NA	CASSLQGLGTEAFF
TRBV6-5	NA	TRBD1	CASSLTGGANQPQNF
TRBV5-1	NA	NA	CASSLLQGGTAGELFF
TRBV4-2	NA	NA	CASSSDRSSYEQYF
TRBV28	NA	NA	CASTLWGDGSYTF
TRBV4-3	NA	NA	CASSQDAVGQGREKLFF
TRBV27	few	TRBD1	CASSLGTGSYEQYF
TRBV2	NA	NA	CASREQGTTGELFF
TRBV7-8	NA	NA	CASSLALGGTEAFF
TRBV7-3	NA	NA	CASSPGPGYGEQYF
TRBV7-2	NA	TRBD1	CASSPTGQIQETQYF
TRBV25-1	NA	TRBD2	CASRGGGASTDTQYF
TRBV6-1	NA	NA	CASRGTRNSNQPQHF
TRBV5-1	NA	TRBD1	CASSLGQGRIEKLFF
TRBV10-3	NA	NA	CAISETGTYGYTF
TRBV4-1	NA	TRBD1	CASSQVQDRGTGELFF
TRBV9	NA	NA	CASSVGGGGFQETQYF
TRBV29-1	few	NA	CSVDQSAGGLVTEAFF
TRBV6-6	NA	NA	CASKDSNSPLHF
TRBV13	NA	NA	CASRRQGPLYEQYF
TRBV5-1	NA	NA	CASTPGGSNTGELFF
TRBV9	once	TRBD2	CASSVEAGVSYEQFF
TRBV27	NA	NA	CASSVSGVYEQYF
TRBV7-2	NA	NA	CASSPGRGTYNEQFF
TRBV7-9	NA	NA	CASSPSGSYGYTF
TRBV6-1	NA	TRBD1	CASSEDRGLYEQYF
TRBV7-9	NA	NA	CASSSRGGSPNTEAFF
TRBV15	NA	NA	CATGRRDKAEALF